Reported below is one TCR beta chain. As yet, its antigen is unknown. The data were obtained in a study of cytomegalovirus exposure and HLA in healthy donors. Points from the study as a whole: Researchers reported in a later analysis that a missense DCLRE1C variant was tied to TCR beta V- and J-gene trimming. Some V segments, including TRBV6-2 and TRBV6-3, were excluded as indistinguishable.

V lost 2 bases and J lost 8, with 14 bases in between. CDR3 length: 14 amino acids. The germline gives CDR1 SGHAT, CDR2 FQNNGV. PCR was performed using 60 Vbeta and 13 Jbeta primers. How the authors handled the data: Around 9.9 million shared chains were among the roughly 78 million unique TCR beta chains that a later analysis counted. Assay used: immunoSEQ multiplex PCR; TCRdb lists only in-frame clones, some missing. Clone size and the V and J calls come from that table; the DNA yielded D and trimming. Of about 150,000 clones listed, more than 75% are singletons. This chain links TRBV11-2 with TRBJ2-3; the D is unclear. Source material: PBMCs. This clonotype was obtained from a young man in good health and CMV-seronegative. Here the CDR3 DNA reads TGTGCCAGCAGCTTAAGTGGGTACCTAGGTACGCAGTATTTT. It translates to CASSLSGYLGTQYF.